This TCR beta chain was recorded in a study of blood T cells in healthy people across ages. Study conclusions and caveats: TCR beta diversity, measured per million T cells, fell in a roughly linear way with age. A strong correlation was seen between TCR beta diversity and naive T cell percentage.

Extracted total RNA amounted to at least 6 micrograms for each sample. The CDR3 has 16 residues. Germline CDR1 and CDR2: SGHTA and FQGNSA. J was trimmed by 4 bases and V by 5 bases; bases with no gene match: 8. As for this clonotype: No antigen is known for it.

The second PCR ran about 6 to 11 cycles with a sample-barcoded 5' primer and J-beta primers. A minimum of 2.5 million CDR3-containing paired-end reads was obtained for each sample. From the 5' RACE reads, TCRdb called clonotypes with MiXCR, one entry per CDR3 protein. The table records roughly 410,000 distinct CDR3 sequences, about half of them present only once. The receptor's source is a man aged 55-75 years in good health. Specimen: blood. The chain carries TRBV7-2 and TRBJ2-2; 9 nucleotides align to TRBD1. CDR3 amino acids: CASSPHDRGITGELFF. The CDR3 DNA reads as TGTGCCAGCAGCCCCCACGACAGGGGGATCACCGGGGAGCTGTTTTTT.